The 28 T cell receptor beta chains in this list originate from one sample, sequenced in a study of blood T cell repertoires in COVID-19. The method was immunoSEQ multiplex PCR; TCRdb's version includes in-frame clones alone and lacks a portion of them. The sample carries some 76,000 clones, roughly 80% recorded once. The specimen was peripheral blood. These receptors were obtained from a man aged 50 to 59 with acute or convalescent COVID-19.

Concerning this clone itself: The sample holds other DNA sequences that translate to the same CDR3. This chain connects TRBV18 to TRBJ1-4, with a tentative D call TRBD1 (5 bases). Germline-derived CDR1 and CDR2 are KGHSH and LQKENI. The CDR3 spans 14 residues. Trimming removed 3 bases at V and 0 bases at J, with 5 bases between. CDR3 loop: CASSPTATNEKLFF. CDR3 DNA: TGTGCCAGCTCACCGACAGCAACTAATGAAAAACTGTTTTTT. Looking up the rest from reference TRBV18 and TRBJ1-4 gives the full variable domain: NAGVMQNPRHLVRRRGQEARLRCSPMKGHSHVYWYRQLPEEGLKFMVYLQKENIIDESGMPKERFSAEFPKEGPSILRIQQVVRGDSAAYFCASSPTATNEKLFFGSGTQLSVL.

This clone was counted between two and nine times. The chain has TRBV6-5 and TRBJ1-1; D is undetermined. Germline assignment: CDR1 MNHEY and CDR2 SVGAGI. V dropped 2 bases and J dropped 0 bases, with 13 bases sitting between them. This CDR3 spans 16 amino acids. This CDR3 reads CASSYEARWVNTEAFF. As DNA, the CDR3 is TGTGCCAGCAGTTACGAAGCCAGGTGGGTGAACACTGAAGCTTTCTTT.

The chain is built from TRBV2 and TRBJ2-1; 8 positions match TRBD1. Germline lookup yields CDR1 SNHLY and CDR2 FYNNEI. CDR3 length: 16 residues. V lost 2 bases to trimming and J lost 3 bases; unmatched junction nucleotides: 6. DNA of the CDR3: TGTGCCAGCAGTGAACGCTTACAGGGGGGCTACAATGAGCAGTTCTTC. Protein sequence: CASSERLQGGYNEQFF.

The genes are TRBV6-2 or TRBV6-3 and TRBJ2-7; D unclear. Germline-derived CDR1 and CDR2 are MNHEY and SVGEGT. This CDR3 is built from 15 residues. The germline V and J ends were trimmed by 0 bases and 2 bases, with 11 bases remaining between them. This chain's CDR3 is CASSYSLQAPYEQYF. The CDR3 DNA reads TGTGCCAGCAGTTACTCGCTGCAGGCGCCCTACGAGCAGTACTTC.

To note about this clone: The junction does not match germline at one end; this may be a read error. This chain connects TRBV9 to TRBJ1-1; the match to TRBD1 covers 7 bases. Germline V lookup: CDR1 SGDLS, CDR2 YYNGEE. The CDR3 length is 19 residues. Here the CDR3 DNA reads TGTGCCAACAGCGTAGACCCCCCCGCGGCAGGGGGACGAACGGGTGAAGCTTTCTTT. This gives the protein CANSVDPPAAGGRTGEAFF.

For the CDR3, the DNA is TGTGCCAGCAGCTCGACAGACAGGGGGCTTTTATATGGCTACACCTTC. Translation: CASSSTDRGLLYGYTF. V usage is TRBV5-6 and J usage is TRBJ1-2; 10 nucleotides agree with TRBD1. Germline lookup yields CDR1 SGHDT and CDR2 YYEEEE. The CDR3 consists of 16 residues. The V gene end was trimmed by 3 bases and the J gene end by 5 bases; junction bases not matched to a gene: 10.

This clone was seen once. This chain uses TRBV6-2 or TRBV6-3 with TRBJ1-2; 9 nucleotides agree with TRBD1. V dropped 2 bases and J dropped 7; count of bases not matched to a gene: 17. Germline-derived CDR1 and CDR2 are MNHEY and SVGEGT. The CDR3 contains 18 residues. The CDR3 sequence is CASSYRRDREQRGGGYTF. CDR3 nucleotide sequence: TGTGCCAGCAGTTACCGCCGGGACAGGGAGCAACGTGGCGGTGGCTACACCTTC.

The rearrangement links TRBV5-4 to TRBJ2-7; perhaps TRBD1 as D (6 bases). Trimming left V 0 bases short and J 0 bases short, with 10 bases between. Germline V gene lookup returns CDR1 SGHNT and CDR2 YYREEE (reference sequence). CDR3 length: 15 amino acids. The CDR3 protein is CASSLVDRSSYEQYF. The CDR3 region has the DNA TGTGCCAGCAGCTTGGTCGACAGGAGCTCCTACGAGCAGTACTTC.

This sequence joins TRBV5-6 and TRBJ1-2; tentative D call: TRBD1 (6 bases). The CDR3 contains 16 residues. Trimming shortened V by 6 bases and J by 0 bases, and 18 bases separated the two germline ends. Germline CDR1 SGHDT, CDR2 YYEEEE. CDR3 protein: CASIAARGLANYGYTF. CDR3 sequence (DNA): TGTGCCAGCATCGCCGCCAGGGGTCTAGCTAACTATGGCTACACCTTC.

The CDR3 DNA reads TGTGCCAGCAGCTTATCTAGCGGGAGCGGGATAGATACGCAGTATTTT. Translating it yields CASSLSSGSGIDTQYF. The J gene is TRBJ2-3, the V gene TRBV7-6, with 10 bases lining up with TRBD2. The germline CDR1 and CDR2 sequences are SGHVS and FNYEAQ. This CDR3 has 16 residues. After removal of 2 bases from V and 5 bases from J, the junction contained 7 bases not matched to a gene.

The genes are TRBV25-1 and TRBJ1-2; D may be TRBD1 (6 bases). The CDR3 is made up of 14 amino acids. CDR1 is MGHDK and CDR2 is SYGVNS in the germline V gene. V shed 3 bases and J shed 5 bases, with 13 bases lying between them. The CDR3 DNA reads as TGTGCCAGCAGTGATACTGGACAGAAGTATGGCTACACCTTC. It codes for CASSDTGQKYGYTF.

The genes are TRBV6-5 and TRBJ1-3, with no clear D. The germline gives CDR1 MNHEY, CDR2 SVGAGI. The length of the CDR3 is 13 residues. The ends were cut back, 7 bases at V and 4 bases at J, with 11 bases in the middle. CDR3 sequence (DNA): TGTGCCAGCACCCGAAGCATGGGAAACACCATATATTTT. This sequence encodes CASTRSMGNTIYF.

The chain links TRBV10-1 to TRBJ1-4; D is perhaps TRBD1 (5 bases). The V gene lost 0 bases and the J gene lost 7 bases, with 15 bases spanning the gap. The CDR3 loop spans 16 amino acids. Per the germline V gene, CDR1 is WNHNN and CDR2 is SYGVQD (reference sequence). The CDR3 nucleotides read TGCGCCAGCAGTGAGTCGGCCGGGATCGGGGGTGAAAAACTGTTTTTT. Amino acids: CASSESAGIGGEKLFF.

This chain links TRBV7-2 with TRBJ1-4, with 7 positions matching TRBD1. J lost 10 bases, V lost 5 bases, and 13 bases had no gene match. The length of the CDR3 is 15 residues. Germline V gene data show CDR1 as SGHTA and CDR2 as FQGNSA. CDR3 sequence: CASSMTQKRTGKLFF. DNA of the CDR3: TGTGCCAGCAGCATGACACAAAAAAGGACAGGAAAACTGTTTTTT.

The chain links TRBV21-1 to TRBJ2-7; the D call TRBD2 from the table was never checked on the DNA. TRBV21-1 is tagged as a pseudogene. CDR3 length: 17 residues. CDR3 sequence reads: CASSKWLAGGRSYEQYF. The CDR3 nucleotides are TGTGCCAGCAGCAAATGGCTAGCGGGAGGGAGGTCCTACGAGCAGTACTTC.

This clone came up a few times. The CDR3 spells CASSIEQEGWSGYTF. The CDR3 DNA sequence: TGTGCCAGTAGTATAGAACAGGAGGGATGGAGCGGCTACACCTTC. The J gene is TRBJ1-2, the V gene TRBV19; tentative D call: TRBD1 (5 bases). CDR3 length equals 15 residues. CDR1 and CDR2 (germline): LNHDA, SQIVND (reference sequence). The V and J ends lost 0 bases and 8 bases respectively, with 16 bases between them. Full variable domain (rest looked up from reference TRBV19 and TRBJ1-2): DGGITQSPKYLFRKEGQNVTLSCEQNLNHDAMYWYRQDPGQGLRLIYYSQIVNDFQKGDIAEGYSVSREKKESFPLTVTSAQKNPTAFYLCASSIEQEGWSGYTFGSGTRLTVV.

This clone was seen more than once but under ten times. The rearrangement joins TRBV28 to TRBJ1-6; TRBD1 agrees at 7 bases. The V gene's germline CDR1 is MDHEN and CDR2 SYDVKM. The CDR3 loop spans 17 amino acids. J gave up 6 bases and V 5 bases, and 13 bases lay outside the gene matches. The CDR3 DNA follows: TGTGCCAGCAGTGTCTCCCCCGGCGACAGGGTTAATTCACCCCTCCACTTT. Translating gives CASSVSPGDRVNSPLHF.

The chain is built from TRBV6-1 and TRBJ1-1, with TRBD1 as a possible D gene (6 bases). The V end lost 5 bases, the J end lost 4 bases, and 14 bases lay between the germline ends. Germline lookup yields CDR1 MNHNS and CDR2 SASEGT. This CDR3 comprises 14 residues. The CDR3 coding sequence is TGTGCCAGCAGTCTACTACAGGGTGGCACTGAAGCTTTCTTT. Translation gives CASSLLQGGTEAFF.

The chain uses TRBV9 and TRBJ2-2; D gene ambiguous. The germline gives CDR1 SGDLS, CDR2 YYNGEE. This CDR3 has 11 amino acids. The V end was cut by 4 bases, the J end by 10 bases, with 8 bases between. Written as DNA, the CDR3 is TGTGCCAGCAGCTCCCAACAGGAGCTGTTTTTT. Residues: CASSSQQELFF.

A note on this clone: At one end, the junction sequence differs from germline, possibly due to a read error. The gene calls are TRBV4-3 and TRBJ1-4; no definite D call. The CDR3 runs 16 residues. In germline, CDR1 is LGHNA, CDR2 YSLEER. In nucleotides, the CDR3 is TGCGCCAGCAGCCAAGGTCACGCTGCAACTAATGACAAACTGTTTTTT. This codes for CASSQGHAATNDKLFF.

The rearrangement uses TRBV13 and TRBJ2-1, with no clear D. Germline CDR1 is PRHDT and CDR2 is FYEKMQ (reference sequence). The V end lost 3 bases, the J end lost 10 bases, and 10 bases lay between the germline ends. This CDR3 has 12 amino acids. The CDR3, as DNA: TGTGCCAGCAGCTTGGAGATAAAAGAGCAGTTCTTC. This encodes CASSLEIKEQFF.

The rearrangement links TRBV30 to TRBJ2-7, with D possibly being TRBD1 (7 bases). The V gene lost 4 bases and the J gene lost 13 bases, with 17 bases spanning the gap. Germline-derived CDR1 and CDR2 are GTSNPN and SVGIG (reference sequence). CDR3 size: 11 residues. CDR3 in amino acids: CAWTAGTDYYF. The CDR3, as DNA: TGTGCCTGGACCGCGGGGACAGATTATTACTTC.

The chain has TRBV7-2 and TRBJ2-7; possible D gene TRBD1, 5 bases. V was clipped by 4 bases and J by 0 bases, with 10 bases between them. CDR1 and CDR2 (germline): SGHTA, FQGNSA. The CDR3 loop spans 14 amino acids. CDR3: CASSSRTNSYEQYF. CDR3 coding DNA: TGTGCCAGCAGCTCCCGGACAAACTCCTACGAGCAGTACTTC. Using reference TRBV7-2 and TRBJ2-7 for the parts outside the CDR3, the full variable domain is GAGVSQSPSNKVTEKGKDVELRCDPISGHTALYWYRQSLGQGLEFLIYFQGNSAPDKSGLPSDRFSAERTGGSVSTLTIQRTQQEDSAVYLCASSSRTNSYEQYFGPGTRLTVT.

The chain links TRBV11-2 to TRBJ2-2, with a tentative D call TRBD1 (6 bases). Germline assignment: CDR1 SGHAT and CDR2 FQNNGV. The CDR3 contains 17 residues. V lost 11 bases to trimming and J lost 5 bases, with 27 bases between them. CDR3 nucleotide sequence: TGTGCCGTAGGCCCCGGGACACTCCTTTCGGGGACCGGGGAGCTGTTTTTT. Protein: CAVGPGTLLSGTGELFF. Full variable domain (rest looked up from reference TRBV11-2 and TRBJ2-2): EAGVAQSPRYKIIEKRQSVAFWCNPISGHATLYWYQQILGQGPKLLIQFQNNGVVDDSQLPKDRFSAERLKGVDSTLKIQPAKLEDSAVYLCAVGPGTLLSGTGELFFGEGSRLTVL.

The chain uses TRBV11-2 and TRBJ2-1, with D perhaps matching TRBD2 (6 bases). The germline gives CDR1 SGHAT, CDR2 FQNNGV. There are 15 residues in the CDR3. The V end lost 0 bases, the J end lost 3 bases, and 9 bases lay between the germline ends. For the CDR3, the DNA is TGTGCCAGCAGCTTAGATTCGGGAGTCTACAATGAGCAGTTCTTC. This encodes CASSLDSGVYNEQFF.

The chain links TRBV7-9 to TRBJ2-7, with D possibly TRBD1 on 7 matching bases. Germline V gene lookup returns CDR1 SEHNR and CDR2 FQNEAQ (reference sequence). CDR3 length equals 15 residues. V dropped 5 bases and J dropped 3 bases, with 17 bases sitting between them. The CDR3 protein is CASSVLRDRYYEQYF. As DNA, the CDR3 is TGTGCCAGCAGCGTTCTGCGGGACAGATACTACGAGCAGTACTTC.

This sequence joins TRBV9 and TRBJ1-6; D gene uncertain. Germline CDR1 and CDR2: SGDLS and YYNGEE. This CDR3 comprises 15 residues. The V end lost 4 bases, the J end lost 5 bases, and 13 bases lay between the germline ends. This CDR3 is CASSPSARNNSPLHF. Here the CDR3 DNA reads TGTGCCAGCAGCCCTAGCGCGCGGAATAATTCACCCCTCCACTTT.

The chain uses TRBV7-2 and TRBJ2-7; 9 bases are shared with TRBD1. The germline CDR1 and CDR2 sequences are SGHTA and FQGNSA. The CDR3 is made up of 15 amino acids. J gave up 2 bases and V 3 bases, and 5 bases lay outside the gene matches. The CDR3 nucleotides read TGTGCCAGCAGCTTCCGGACAGGGGCTCCCTACGAGCAGTACTTC. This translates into CASSFRTGAPYEQYF.